The entry below describes one TCR beta chain. The clone's antigen remains unknown. Base qualities are not recorded, but no much larger clone differs from it by a single base. The time point label for this specimen denotes: peripheral blood 6 weeks after treatment start. The cohort comprised 25 to 35 patients with locally advanced or metastatic urothelial carcinoma treated at Memorial Sloan Kettering on a trial protocol. Peripheral blood mononuclear cells were collected from each patient pretreatment and during treatment, giving between 1 and 8 total time points per patient. The Qiagen DNeasy Blood extraction kit was used to purify genomic DNA from total PBMCs and tumor samples. Collected pretreatment and during treatment, PBMCs were isolated and stored as previously described. The data belong to a study of PD-L1 blockade in urothelial cancer (dated by TCRdb to about 2017). In terms of the full investigation: Every patient began therapy in about 2014 and was given atezolizumab 1,200 mg intravenously every 3 weeks. TCR sequencing covered pretreatment tumor samples and matched, serially collected peripheral blood taken before and after atezolizumab treatment. An exploratory multi-omic analysis was conducted of the somatic, immune and clinical correlates of response to PD-L1 blockade with atezolizumab in urothelial cancer. An ECOG performance status of 0 or 1 was recorded for the patients, and 0 to 3 prior chemotherapy regimens had been received by the patients. A median of 141,255 T cells and 80,000 to 100,000 unique TCRs was obtained from blood samples, and a median clonality of around 0.072 was observed. Durable clinical benefit was achieved by nine patients and was not achieved by 20 patients. About 90% of the roughly 29 patients were males with bladder-origin urothelial cancer, and 18 of 29 reported a prior smoking history. Blood samples were analyzed at 3 weeks after treatment start (second dose) and at 6 weeks after treatment start. Pretreatment blood TCR-seq was available for 27 to 30 patients, at least one posttreatment blood collection was obtained for approximately 25 patients, and tumor TCR-seq was available for approximately 25 patients. Whole exome sequencing and RNA sequencing of pretreatment tumors were performed alongside TCR sequencing in the same patients. Durable clinical benefit was defined as a progression-free survival longer than 6 months, and TCR features were additionally tested against progression-free survival and overall survival. Results and caveats for the whole study, not just this receptor: A pretreatment peripheral blood TCR clonality below the median was linked to improved progression-free and overall survival. Because the sample size was small (n ≈ 28) and many of the analyses were exploratory, the results are meant to be hypothesis-generating. At 3 weeks after the start of treatment, tumor-associated TCR clones in peripheral blood had expanded more in patients with durable benefit (n ≈ 20, p = 0.022).

Synthetic TCR analog templates were spiked into each PCR to estimate absolute template abundance from read counts. The immunoSEQ assay used bias-controlled V and J gene primers to amplify TCRbeta CDR3 regions from genomic DNA. Rearranged TCRbeta segments were sequenced at approximately 20X coverage. From the authors' description of their analysis: Clustering was used to correct sequencing errors, and CDR3s were annotated against IMGT so that V, D and J genes could be assigned. Downstream analyses used only productive TCRbeta rearrangements and left out out-of-frame or stop-codon sequences. Clonality was computed as one minus Shannon entropy normalized by the log of the number of unique productive sequences. Fisher's exact test with Benjamini-Hochberg correction, using a cutoff of adjusted p below 0.01, was how clones that differed between time points or between blood and tumor were identified. Entries here come from immuneACCESS through TCRdb and include only in-frame sequences with V and J called. Some clones fail to appear in such tables; in the studies checked, an unresolved V gene covers under half of the shortfall, and the cause of the remainder is unknown. D and trimming were read from the DNA, whereas the V and J calls and clone size are those reported in that table. This sample lists around 46,000 clones; 82% were detected once. The top ten clonotypes cover around 14% of the sample.

The V and J ends are trimmed by 4 bases and 2 bases, leaving 8 bases between them. The CDR3 goes from the cysteine to the phenylalanine over 13 residues. The CDR3 DNA has 39 bases and is translated from base 1. According to the germline V gene, CDR1 reads MGHDK and CDR2 reads SYGVNS. The specimen comprised PBMCs, sampled around atezolizumab (anti-PD-L1) treatment. The receptor comes from a man in his sixties with urothelial cancer. Rearrangement joined TRBV25-1 to TRBJ2-5, with the D gene too uncertain to name. The DNA sequence follows: TGTGCCAGCAGTGGTCGGTGGCAAGAGACCCAGTACTTC. Its translation is CASSGRWQETQYF.